This T cell receptor (beta chain) was captured by sequencing in a study of blood T cell repertoires in COVID-19. Study details: Sample material is recorded as cDNA or gDNA derived from T cells, B-cell-depleted T cells, or PBMCs.

Germline lookup yields CDR1 SQVTM and CDR2 ANQGSEA. V trimming: 3 bases; J trimming: 2 bases; junction bases outside the gene matches: 6. The CDR3 extends over 16 amino acids. Only in-frame clones appear in the TCRdb table, and some are missing; sequencing was by immunoSEQ multiplex PCR. The table lists 70,000 to 100,000 clones, 90% of them singletons. The sequence derives from a woman older than 75 with active or convalescent COVID-19. The chain has TRBV29-1 and TRBJ2-1, with 11 bases fitting TRBD2. The sample consisted of peripheral blood. The CDR3: CSVDPRGLAAYNEQFF. In DNA, the CDR3 is TGCAGCGTTGATCCCCGGGGACTAGCGGCCTACAATGAGCAGTTCTTC.